Listed here are 7 T cell receptor beta chains from one sample, sequenced in a study of OX40 agonist ivuxolimab in advanced cancers. Some clones are missing from TCRdb's copy, which holds only in-frame ones; the method was immunoSEQ multiplex PCR. Of about 84,000 clones listed, 90% to 95% are singletons. The sequencing used CD4+ or CD8+ T cells sorted from blood, collected in a trial of the OX40 agonist ivuxolimab. The origin of the receptors is an adult with an advanced solid tumor such as melanoma, head and neck, liver or kidney cancer.

The gene calls are TRBV9 and TRBJ2-3; possible D gene TRBD2, 7 bases. Germline V gives CDR1 SGDLS, CDR2 YYNGEE. The CDR3 spans 14 residues. V shed 2 bases and J shed 3 bases, with 10 bases lying between them. The CDR3 region has the DNA TGTGCCAGCAGCGTGGGGGGGCGGACAGATACGCAGTATTTT. It codes for CASSVGGRTDTQYF.

The chain uses TRBV5-5 and TRBJ2-6; D is ambiguous. Looked up from germline, CDR1 is SGHKS and CDR2 is YYEKEE (reference sequence). The V end lost 7 bases, the J end lost 5 bases, and 22 bases lay between the germline ends. This CDR3 contains 17 residues. CDR3 sequence: CASFTFVAQSRANVLTF. The CDR3 DNA reads as TGTGCCAGCTTTACATTTGTCGCACAAAGTCGGGCCAACGTCCTGACTTTC.

The CDR3 DNA sequence: TGTGCCAGCAGTACCCCATTAGGCGAGCAGTACTTC. Translated: CASSTPLGEQYF. The chain carries TRBV28 and TRBJ2-7, with D uncertain. Trimming stripped 5 bases from V and 6 bases from J, with 11 bases between. CDR1 and CDR2 (germline): MDHEN, SYDVKM. The CDR3 sequence is 12 residues long.

This chain links TRBV6-5 with TRBJ1-1; D possibly corresponds to TRBD1 (5 bases). Trimming pared 3 bases from V and 3 bases from J, leaving 11 bases between. Germline assignment: CDR1 MNHEY and CDR2 SVGAGI. CDR3 length: 14 amino acids. The CDR3 DNA reads TGTGCCAGCAGTTATGGGCTAGGGGACACTGAAGCTTTCTTT. Translating it yields CASSYGLGDTEAFF.

The rearrangement links TRBV2 to TRBJ2-2; TRBD2 is a possible D gene (5 bases). CDR3 size: 16 residues. V was pared by 3 bases and J by 0 bases, with 11 bases between. Germline CDR1 reads SNHLY; CDR2 reads FYNNEI. The DNA for the CDR3 is TGTGCCAGCAGTGACGGACCAGCGGCGAACACCGGGGAGCTGTTTTTT. Translation gives CASSDGPAANTGELFF.

Written as DNA, the CDR3 is TGTGCCAGCAGCTTTACGGGAGGGGCAGATACGCAGTATTTT. Protein: CASSFTGGADTQYF. The rearrangement links TRBV11-3 to TRBJ2-3, with 8 bases fitting TRBD2. V lost 3 bases to trimming and J lost 4 bases; unmatched junction nucleotides: 3. The V gene's germline CDR1 is SGHNT and CDR2 YENEEA. The CDR3 loop spans 14 amino acids.

The rearrangement links TRBV7-6 to TRBJ2-2; 10 nucleotides align to TRBD1. The V and J ends lost 11 bases and 6 bases, in that order; junction bases with no gene match: 6. This CDR3 spans 13 amino acids. CDR1 and CDR2 (germline): SGHVS, FNYEAQ. CDR3: CAGDRGSAGELFF. The CDR3, as DNA: TGTGCCGGGGACAGGGGAAGTGCCGGGGAGCTGTTTTTT.